What follows is one TCR beta chain and its context. This record comes from a study of response to subunit inactivated influenza vaccine. One entry per CDR3 protein results from TCRdb running MiXCR on the RT-PCR reads. The table has roughly 650,000 distinct CDR3 sequences, around 16% seen once; the top ten hold under 14%. Germline V gene data show CDR1 as SNHLY and CDR2 as FYNNEI. Deletions cut 1 base from V and 8 bases from J, with 6 bases between. This CDR3 is 12 amino acids long. V usage is TRBV2 and J usage is TRBJ1-5; D is uncertain. The sample here was PBMCs from blood, taken approximately 13 days after vaccination. This TCR derives from a man between 45 and 60 years old who received an inactivated influenza vaccine. CDR3 residues: CASSEGAEPQHF. The DNA for the CDR3 is TGTGCCAGCAGTGAAGGGGCAGAGCCCCAGCATTTT.